This T cell receptor (beta chain) stems from a study of neoadjuvant anti-PD-1 for oral cavity cancer. TCRdb keeps only in-frame clones here, not all; method: immunoSEQ multiplex PCR. Of over 60,000 clones in the sample, around 85% were seen once. The table lists this clone with a count of one. The V end was cut by 6 bases, the J end by 4 bases, with 16 bases between. Per germline, CDR1 SQVTM and CDR2 ANQGSEA. The CDR3 extends over 13 amino acids. Documented time point: after neoadjuvant nivolumab, at surgical resection. Sample: PBMCs, taken after nivolumab (anti-PD-1) treatment. This clonotype was obtained from a person between 40 and 79 years old with oral cavity squamous cell carcinoma. J is TRBJ2-7 and V is TRBV29-1; a possible D gene is TRBD2 (6 bases). This chain's CDR3 is CSVCWAGRYEQYF. The CDR3 DNA sequence: TGCAGCGTCTGTTGGGCGGGGAGATACGAGCAGTACTTC.